This T cell receptor beta chain appears in the sequencing data of a study of OX40 agonist ivuxolimab in advanced cancers. Sampling of blood occurred at baseline, cycle 4 day 1, and cycle 7 day 1. Germline-derived CDR1 and CDR2 are MNHNY and SVGAGI (reference sequence). The CDR3 extends over 15 amino acids. The V gene end was trimmed by 4 bases and the J gene end by 7 bases; junction bases not matched to a gene: 10. The assay was immunoSEQ multiplex PCR, and TCRdb's table has in-frame clones only and misses some. The sample shows 65,000 to 95,000 clones, almost 90% of them seen only once. The chain combines TRBV6-6 with TRBJ1-2; 9 bases are shared with TRBD1. The source is an adult with an advanced solid tumor such as melanoma, head and neck, liver or kidney cancer. The sample consisted of CD4+ or CD8+ T cells sorted from blood, taken in a trial of the OX40 agonist ivuxolimab. DNA of the CDR3: TGTGCCAGCAGTTCGGGGACAGGGACCACCGGTGGCTACACCTTC. Amino acid sequence: CASSSGTGTTGGYTF.